The clone carrying this T cell receptor beta chain was counted a few times. What it binds is unknown. Germline V CDR1 and CDR2: SGHAT, FQNNGV. V was cut by 5 bases and J by 2 bases, with 17 bases left in between. The CDR3 is made up of 16 amino acids. TCRdb ran MiXCR on the reads and lists one entry per CDR3 protein. The table includes some 500,000 distinct CDR3 sequences, around 40% detected once. The sample is drawn from a study of T cell repertoires in cytomegalovirus infection. Background on the study: Selected CMV epitopes included recently identified HLA-C-restricted ones as well as well-studied HLA-B-restricted ones. The study's findings and limits: What dominated the ex vivo response were HLA-C-restricted CMV-specific TCR beta clonotypes.

The TCR originated in a human donor in good health (CMV status not recorded). Some clones in this sample may be carry-over from other donors' samples. The material sequenced was cultured PBMCs, taken from culture after CMV antigen stimulation. The chain joins TRBV11-2 to TRBJ2-3; D is perhaps TRBD2 (5 bases). As DNA, the CDR3 is TGTGCCAGCAGCCTAAGCGGCAGGATGTTCACAGATACGCAGTATTTT. Residues: CASSLSGRMFTDTQYF.